Listed here is a single TCR beta chain. As yet, its antigen is unknown. The germline V and J ends were trimmed by 6 bases and 2 bases, with 10 bases remaining between them. CDR3 length: 12 amino acids. Per germline, CDR1 DFQATT and CDR2 SNEGSKA (reference sequence). This specimen belongs to a study of blood T cells in healthy people across ages. Study-wide results and caveats: Getting older went along with TCR beta diversity per million T cells dropping roughly linearly.

PCR was performed a second time for about 7 to 11 cycles using a sample-barcoded 5' primer and a J-beta primer mix. TCRdb recomputed calls from the 5' RACE reads with MiXCR, one row per CDR3 protein. The data hold hundreds of thousands of distinct CDR3 sequences, with around 52% observed a single time. The sequence was collected from a woman of 80 years or more in good health. The sample consisted of blood. The chain links TRBV20-1 to TRBJ1-2; D unclear. The chain's CDR3 is CSAQAQNYGYTF. DNA of the CDR3: TGCAGTGCCCAAGCCCAAAACTATGGCTACACCTTC.